This T cell receptor (beta chain) was sequenced for a study of identical twins. Study-level results: Modelling approaches yielded underestimates of out-of-frame TCR alpha sharing between monozygotic twins. Out-of-frame beta sequences exhibited a weaker degree of excess twin sharing.

Everyone who donated was a healthy Caucasian. Template switching added a universal primer site, and cDNA bore unique molecular identifiers. TCRdb reanalysed the 5' RACE reads using MiXCR and keeps one entry per CDR3 protein. This sample yields 1.5 million to 2 million distinct CDR3 sequences, of which roughly 35% are seen a single time; about 0.25% belongs to the top ten. The CDR3 loop spans 12 amino acids. Germline CDR1 and CDR2: SGHRS and YFSETQ. This clonotype has just a few counts. What it binds is not known. This receptor was obtained from a newborn girl in good health. The rearrangement uses TRBV5-1 and TRBJ2-4; tentative D call: TRBD2 (5 bases). The assigned J gene may be wrong: the sequence end matches TRBJ2-7 better. Sequenced: cord blood. In nucleotides, the CDR3 is TGCGCCAGCAGCAATGAGGGTTACGAGCAGTACTTC. It codes for CASSNEGYEQYF.